What follows are 27 T cell receptor beta chains derived from one specimen sequenced in a study of T cell repertoires in ileal Crohn's disease. Measured with immunoSEQ multiplex PCR; TCRdb has only the in-frame clones, and not every one. The sample gives around 10,000 clones, around 80% of which show up once; roughly 16% is in the top ten. Time point denoted: neoterminal ileum biopsy at postoperative endoscopy, about 6 months after surgery. The sequenced sample consisted of ileal tissue. The receptors shown here come from an adult with Crohn's disease.

This chain connects TRBV6-6 to TRBJ1-5; 8 bases agree with TRBD1. The junction had 4 bases not matched to a gene; V was cut back by 2 bases and J by 1 base. In germline, CDR1 is MNHNY, CDR2 SVGAGI (reference sequence). The CDR3 extends over 16 amino acids. CDR3 nucleotides: TGTGCCAGCAGTTACCAGGGGGCGGTAAGCAATCAGCCCCAGCATTTT. Translation gives CASSYQGAVSNQPQHF.

In its sample, this clone is hyperexpanded. CDR3 region: CASSNPGQLNEAFF. CDR3 DNA sequence: TGTGCCAGTAGTAACCCCGGACAGCTTAATGAAGCTTTCTTT. The V and J genes are TRBV19 and TRBJ1-1; possible D gene TRBD1, 6 bases. The CDR3 runs 14 residues. With 4 bases removed from V and 7 bases from J, the gap between germline ends came to 16 bases. Germline V lookup: CDR1 LNHDA, CDR2 SQIVND (reference sequence).

The chain uses TRBV27 and TRBJ1-5; TRBD1 matches 10 bases. The CDR3 covers 15 residues. Losses at the gene ends were 4 bases for V and 5 bases for J; bases not matched to a gene: 5. Germline V CDR1 and CDR2: MNHEY, SMNVEV (reference sequence). This chain's CDR3 is CASSSRTGGYQPQHF. The CDR3 region has the DNA TGTGCCAGCAGTTCCCGGACAGGGGGATATCAGCCCCAGCATTTT.

The V call is TRBV29-1, the J call TRBJ1-1; 7 bases are a match to TRBD1. CDR1 and CDR2 (germline): SQVTM, ANQGSEA. Germline trimming cut 3 bases from V and 1 base from J; bases unmatched to any gene: 2. The CDR3 loop spans 13 amino acids. For the CDR3, the DNA is TGCAGCGTTGAGGGACAGTCGAACACTGAAGCTTTCTTT. This gives the protein CSVEGQSNTEAFF.

This chain links TRBV5-1 with TRBJ1-2; 9 positions match TRBD1. V lost 4 bases and J lost 3; bases outside the gene matches: 7. Germline lookup yields CDR1 SGHRS and CDR2 YFSETQ. The CDR3 runs to 15 residues. CDR3 nucleotide sequence: TGCGCCAGCAGCATTTCGGGACAGGGTCACTATGGCTACACCTTC. This sequence encodes CASSISGQGHYGYTF.

The chain combines TRBV30 with TRBJ1-3; 7 bases match TRBD1. The CDR3 spans 15 residues. The V gene end was trimmed by 2 bases and the J gene end by 0 bases; junction bases not matched to a gene: 4. CDR1 and CDR2 from the germline V gene are GTSNPN and SVGIG (reference sequence). CDR3 in amino acids: CAWSKGQSSGNTIYF. The CDR3 bases are TGTGCCTGGAGTAAGGGACAGAGCTCTGGAAACACCATATATTTT. Filled out from reference TRBV30 and TRBJ1-3, the complete variable domain reads SQTIHQWPATLVQPVGSPLSLECTVEGTSNPNLYWYRQAAGRGLQLLFYSVGIGQISSEVPQNLSASRPQDRQFILSSKKLLLSDSGFYLCAWSKGQSSGNTIYFGEGSWLTVV.

This clone was counted a few times. This sequence joins TRBV4-1 and TRBJ1-2; the D gene is possibly TRBD1 (6 bases). V was cut by 0 bases and J by 8 bases, with 16 bases left in between. This CDR3 spans 15 amino acids. In germline, CDR1 is MGHRA, CDR2 YSYEKL. The CDR3 protein is CASSQEVGGGGGYTF. The CDR3 nucleotides are TGCGCCAGCAGCCAAGAGGTCGGGGGCGGGGGGGGCTACACCTTC.

This clone was found once. The CDR3 nucleotides read TGTGCCAGCAGTACAGGGATGGTGGATACGCAGTATTTT. This gives the protein CASSTGMVDTQYF. The J gene is TRBJ2-3, the V gene TRBV28; D might be TRBD1 (6 bases). The CDR3 extends over 13 amino acids. With 5 bases removed from V and 6 bases from J, the gap between germline ends came to 12 bases. The germline V gene has CDR1 MDHEN and CDR2 SYDVKM. Combining the CDR3 with reference TRBV28 and TRBJ2-3 gives the whole variable domain DVKVTQSSRYLVKRTGEKVFLECVQDMDHENMFWYRQDPGLGLRLIYFSYDVKMKEKGDIPEGYSVSREKKERFSLILESASTNQTSMYLCASSTGMVDTQYFGPGTRLTVL.

The rearrangement joins TRBV11-2 to TRBJ2-5, with TRBD1 matching over 7 bases. TRBJ2-7 explains the end of the DNA better; the J call may be wrong. Germline V CDR1 and CDR2: SGHAT, FQNNGV. The CDR3 length is 15 residues. Here the CDR3 DNA reads TGTGCCAGCAGCCCGCTGACAGGGCCCCGCTACGAGCAGTACTTC. Translation gives CASSPLTGPRYEQYF.

The chain combines TRBV13 with TRBJ2-7, with 11 bases matching TRBD2. CDR3 size: 14 residues. The germline V gene encodes CDR1 PRHDT and CDR2 FYEKMQ (reference sequence). V lost 5 bases and J lost 6; bases outside the gene matches: 6. Written as DNA, the CDR3 is TGTGCCAGCAGCCCGGGACTAGCGGCGCTCGAGCAGTACTTC. As protein: CASSPGLAALEQYF. Variable domain in full (rest from reference TRBV13 and TRBJ2-7): AAGVIQSPRHLIKEKRETATLKCYPIPRHDTVYWYQQGPGQDPQFLISFYEKMQSDKGSIPDRFSAQQFSDYHSELNMSSLELGDSALYFCASSPGLAALEQYFGPGTRLTVT.

V usage is TRBV11-2 and J usage is TRBJ2-7, with D maybe TRBD2 (6 bases). Germline CDR1 SGHAT, CDR2 FQNNGV. V was cut by 5 bases and J by 7 bases, with 12 bases left in between. The CDR3 is 12 amino acids. The CDR3 DNA is TGTGCCAGCAGCGAAATTCGGGGGGAGCAGTACTTC. It specifies CASSEIRGEQYF.

Notes on this clone: Distinct nucleotide sequences in the sample also encode this CDR3. V gene TRBV5-1 combines with J gene TRBJ2-7; 8 nucleotides align to TRBD1. CDR1 SGHRS and CDR2 YFSETQ come from the germline V gene. V was clipped by 0 bases and J by 6 bases; unmatched bases: 5. This CDR3 contains 14 residues. The CDR3, as DNA: TGCGCCAGCAGCTTGGCAGGGGGCACAGGCGAGCAGTACTTC. Translated: CASSLAGGTGEQYF. Full variable domain (rest looked up from reference TRBV5-1 and TRBJ2-7): KAGVTQTPRYLIKTRGQQVTLSCSPISGHRSVSWYQQTPGQGLQFLFEYFSETQRNKGNFPGRFSGRQFSNSRSEMNVSTLELGDSALYLCASSLAGGTGEQYFGPGTRLTVT.

In this sample, this clone turned up a few times. The same CDR3 is also encoded by other DNA sequences in this sample. The gene calls are TRBV27 and TRBJ1-2; TRBD1 matches 10 bases. This CDR3 contains 14 residues. The V gene end was trimmed by 3 bases and the J gene end by 5 bases; junction bases not matched to a gene: 3. The germline V gene has CDR1 MNHEY and CDR2 SMNVEV (reference sequence). The chain's CDR3 is CASSFGQGVYGYTF. The CDR3 DNA reads TGTGCCAGCAGTTTCGGACAGGGGGTTTATGGCTACACCTTC.

The V gene is TRBV9, the J gene TRBJ2-5, with 7 bases matching TRBD2. The length of the CDR3 is 16 residues. Germline trimming cut 3 bases from V and 4 bases from J; bases unmatched to any gene: 12. Germline CDR1 and CDR2: SGDLS and YYNGEE. The CDR3 sequence: CASSADSGGMGETQYF. CDR3 in DNA: TGTGCCAGCAGCGCGGACTCCGGGGGGATGGGAGAGACCCAGTACTTC.

The V call is TRBV5-1, the J call TRBJ1-1, with no clear D. The germline V gene encodes CDR1 SGHRS and CDR2 YFSETQ. Trimming stripped 2 bases from V and 1 base from J, with 6 bases between. There are 13 residues in the CDR3. The CDR3 nucleotides are TGCGCCAGCAGCTTACAGAGGAACACTGAAGCTTTCTTT. Protein: CASSLQRNTEAFF.

This clone has only one observation. V usage is TRBV6-1 and J usage is TRBJ2-1, with D possibly matching TRBD2 (6 bases). This CDR3 comprises 14 residues. CDR1 and CDR2 from the germline V gene are MNHNS and SASEGT. Trimming removed 10 bases from V and 2 bases from J, with 15 bases in between. The DNA of the CDR3 is TGTGCCACCTCGGGGGTAGCGACCTACAATGAGCAGTTCTTC. Translated, it gives CATSGVATYNEQFF.

The J gene is TRBJ1-2, the V gene TRBV28; perhaps TRBD1 as D (6 bases). The CDR3 is 15 amino acids. Trimming removed 6 bases from V and 4 bases from J, with 18 bases in between. Germline CDR1 is MDHEN and CDR2 is SYDVKM. The CDR3 DNA reads as TGTGCCAGCAGCTCGCTCCATGGGGGCAGCTATGGCTACACCTTC. It specifies CASSSLHGGSYGYTF.

In this sample, this clone turned up a few times. The chain combines TRBV4-1 with TRBJ1-2, with a weak D call TRBD1 (6 bases). CDR1 is MGHRA, CDR2 YSYEKL, per germline. V was shortened by 0 bases and J by 2 bases, with 10 bases between the two germline ends. The CDR3 length is 15 residues. The CDR3 here is CASSQDFTGNYGYTF. The CDR3 DNA reads as TGCGCCAGCAGCCAAGATTTCACAGGGAACTATGGCTACACCTTC.

The V and J genes are TRBV30 and TRBJ2-3, with 7 bases fitting TRBD2. The V gene end was trimmed by 7 bases and the J gene end by 3 bases; junction bases not matched to a gene: 13. Germline V lookup: CDR1 GTSNPN, CDR2 SVGIG (reference sequence). The CDR3 is 15 residues long. CDR3 loop: CASLPSRGRTDTQYF. For the CDR3, the DNA is TGTGCCTCCCTACCCTCGCGGGGGAGAACAGATACGCAGTATTTT.

V gene TRBV27 combines with J gene TRBJ2-5; the match to TRBD2 covers 10 bases. Germline values: CDR1 MNHEY, CDR2 SMNVEV (reference sequence). The CDR3 extends over 16 amino acids. With V trimmed by 3 bases and J by 1 base, 5 bases remained unmatched. In DNA, the CDR3 is TGTGCCAGCAGTTTGTTTACTAGCGGGACCCAAGAGACCCAGTACTTC. It codes for CASSLFTSGTQETQYF.

The genes are TRBV2 and TRBJ2-1; the D is unclear. The V gene's germline CDR1 is SNHLY and CDR2 FYNNEI. The CDR3 has 14 amino acids. The V end lost 6 bases, the J end lost 9 bases, and 18 bases lay between the germline ends. Here the CDR3 DNA reads TGTGCCAGCAGGACCGCCTCCGGAGTGCCTGAGCAGTTCTTC. Translation gives CASRTASGVPEQFF.

This CDR3 reads CASSLTPGGAGYTF. The CDR3 bases are TGTGCCAGCAGTTTAACCCCAGGGGGAGCCGGCTACACCTTC. The rearrangement joins TRBV28 to TRBJ1-2, with 7 nucleotides matching TRBD1. V gave up 2 bases and J gave up 8 bases; unmatched junction bases: 8. From germline, CDR1 is MDHEN and CDR2 SYDVKM. The CDR3 extends over 14 amino acids.

The V and J genes are TRBV4-2 and TRBJ1-4; TRBD1 is a possible D gene (5 bases). Germline CDR1 is LGHNA and CDR2 is YNFKEQ. CDR3 length: 15 residues. V was clipped by 0 bases and J by 7 bases, with 12 bases between them. The CDR3 sequence: CASSQDWGGSEKLFF. CDR3 nucleotide sequence: TGTGCCAGCAGCCAAGACTGGGGGGGGTCTGAAAAACTGTTTTTT.

The V call is TRBV2, the J call TRBJ2-1; TRBD2 aligns across 7 bases. V shed 4 bases and J 7 bases; nucleotides not matched to a gene: 7. The CDR3 covers 14 residues. Germline V gives CDR1 SNHLY, CDR2 FYNNEI. CDR3 region: CASSVSGTLNEQFF. CDR3 bases: TGTGCCAGCAGTGTCAGCGGGACCCTTAATGAGCAGTTCTTC.

The genes are TRBV7-9 and TRBJ2-1, with 7 bases fitting TRBD1. The junction had 3 bases not matched to a gene; V was cut back by 1 base and J by 6 bases. Per the germline V gene, CDR1 is SEHNR and CDR2 is FQNEAQ (reference sequence). This CDR3 contains 14 residues. The CDR3 loop is CASSLGGGSNEQFF. CDR3 nucleotide sequence: TGTGCCAGCAGCTTAGGAGGGGGCTCCAATGAGCAGTTCTTC. Filled out from reference TRBV7-9 and TRBJ2-1, the complete variable domain reads DTGVSQNPRHKITKRGQNVTFRCDPISEHNRLYWYRQTLGQGPEFLTYFQNEAQLEKSRLLSDRFSAERPKGSFSTLEIQRTEQGDSAMYLCASSLGGGSNEQFFGPGTRLTVL.

V usage is TRBV7-9 and J usage is TRBJ2-7; 9 bases agree with TRBD1. J gave up 6 bases and V 4 bases, and 7 bases lay outside the gene matches. Germline loops: CDR1 SEHNR, CDR2 FQNEAQ (reference sequence). This CDR3 has 14 amino acids. DNA for the CDR3: TGTGCCAGCAGCTATGGGACAGGGATCGGCGAGCAGTACTTC. This encodes CASSYGTGIGEQYF.

The gene calls are TRBV27 and TRBJ2-1, with a tentative D call TRBD2 (5 bases). The V gene lost 6 bases and the J gene lost 9 bases, with 15 bases spanning the gap. The germline gives CDR1 MNHEY, CDR2 SMNVEV (reference sequence). The CDR3 extends over 13 amino acids. CDR3 region: CASREPGRSEQFF. CDR3 bases: TGTGCCAGCAGAGAACCGGGAAGAAGTGAGCAGTTCTTC.